These 11 T cell receptor beta chains came from one sample sequenced in a study of blood T cell repertoires in COVID-19. Assay: immunoSEQ multiplex PCR; the TCRdb copy retains only in-frame clones and omits some. The sample records fewer than 50,000 clones, approximately 70% being singletons. The sequenced material came from peripheral blood. The receptor source for this set is a man of 80 years or more with acute or convalescent COVID-19.

In this sample, this clone turned up once. The chain joins TRBV12-3 or TRBV12-4 to TRBJ2-1; no clear D gene. This CDR3 contains 13 residues. Deletions cut 3 bases from V and 6 bases from J, with 9 bases between. The CDR3, as DNA: TGTGCCAGCAGTTTGATATCAGGCAATGAGCAGTTCTTC. Amino acids: CASSLISGNEQFF.

There are a few counts of this clone. CDR3 sequence: CASSSGRRGRSEDYGYTF. DNA for the CDR3: TGTGCCAGCAGCTCGGGACGGCGGGGGAGGTCGGAGGACTATGGCTACACCTTC. This chain connects TRBV5-4 to TRBJ1-2; TRBD1 might be the D (5 bases). The germline CDR1 and CDR2 sequences are SGHNT and YYREEE (reference sequence). V was cut by 3 bases and J by 3 bases, with 24 bases left in between. The CDR3 covers 18 residues. The entire variable domain, with the rest obtained from reference TRBV5-4 and TRBJ1-2, is as follows: ETGVTQSPTHLIKTRGQQVTLRCSSQSGHNTVSWYQQALGQGPQFIFQYYREEENGRGNFPPRFSGLQFPNYSSELNVNALELDDSALYLCASSSGRRGRSEDYGYTFGSGTRLTVV.

The chain links TRBV5-1 to TRBJ2-7; 9 bases are a match to TRBD1. The CDR3 contains 14 residues. V was clipped by 2 bases and J by 4 bases; unmatched bases: 4. Per the germline V gene, CDR1 is SGHRS and CDR2 is YFSETQ. The CDR3 region is CASSFRDRAYEQYF. CDR3 DNA: TGCGCCAGCAGCTTTCGGGACAGGGCTTACGAGCAGTACTTC. The variable domain in full, with the rest retrieved from reference TRBV5-1 and TRBJ2-7, is KAGVTQTPRYLIKTRGQQVTLSCSPISGHRSVSWYQQTPGQGLQFLFEYFSETQRNKGNFPGRFSGRQFSNSRSEMNVSTLELGDSALYLCASSFRDRAYEQYFGPGTRLTVT.

This clone showed up just once. This sequence joins TRBV5-5 and TRBJ1-3, with D possibly being TRBD1 (5 bases). Trimming removed 4 bases at V and 4 bases at J, with 12 bases between. CDR3 length: 14 residues. The germline CDR1 and CDR2 sequences are SGHKS and YYEKEE (reference sequence). CDR3 amino acids: CASSESRVGNTIYF. As DNA, the CDR3 is TGTGCCAGCAGCGAATCCAGGGTGGGAAACACCATATATTTT.

This clone was counted only a few times. The rearrangement joins TRBV5-1 to TRBJ1-1; D perhaps matches TRBD1 (5 bases). This CDR3 spans 13 amino acids. The germline gives CDR1 SGHRS, CDR2 YFSETQ. Between the trimmed V and J ends, which lost 0 bases and 6 bases, there was a span of 9 bases. The CDR3 here is CASSLAPGSEAFF. The DNA for the CDR3 is TGCGCCAGCAGCTTGGCCCCAGGGTCTGAAGCTTTCTTT.

In its sample, this clone was seen a few times. This sequence joins TRBV30 and TRBJ1-2; 9 nucleotides line up with TRBD1. Germline lookup yields CDR1 GTSNPN and CDR2 SVGIG (reference sequence). The V gene end was trimmed by 1 base and the J gene end by 3 bases; junction bases not matched to a gene: 6. The CDR3 is 15 residues long. In DNA, the CDR3 is TGTGCCTGGAGTGAAGTTGGGGACAGGGACTATGGCTACACCTTC. This sequence encodes CAWSEVGDRDYGYTF. Variable domain in full (rest from reference TRBV30 and TRBJ1-2): SQTIHQWPATLVQPVGSPLSLECTVEGTSNPNLYWYRQAAGRGLQLLFYSVGIGQISSEVPQNLSASRPQDRQFILSSKKLLLSDSGFYLCAWSEVGDRDYGYTFGSGTRLTVV.

The chain recombines TRBV6-5 with TRBJ1-1, with D perhaps matching TRBD1 (5 bases). V lost 9 bases and J lost 5, with 22 bases in between. In germline, CDR1 is MNHEY, CDR2 SVGAGI. The CDR3 extends over 15 amino acids. The chain's CDR3 is CASTVRSGGGTEAFF. DNA of the CDR3: TGTGCCAGTACCGTTCGCAGCGGGGGAGGAACTGAAGCTTTCTTT.

The chain is built from TRBV27 and TRBJ2-4; 10 positions agree with TRBD1. CDR3 length equals 16 residues. Germline CDR1 reads MNHEY; CDR2 reads SMNVEV (reference sequence). Losses at the gene ends were 9 bases for V and 8 bases for J; bases not matched to a gene: 16. This CDR3 is CASTTFRDRGRDIQYF. DNA of the CDR3: TGTGCCAGTACGACTTTCCGGGACAGGGGAAGGGACATTCAGTACTTC.

This chain connects TRBV7-9 to TRBJ1-2; 9 bases match TRBD1. The V gene's germline CDR1 is SEHNR and CDR2 FQNEAQ (reference sequence). The CDR3 is 14 residues long. V lost 7 bases and J lost 5; bases outside the gene matches: 8. The CDR3 reads CASTPQGANYGYTF. The CDR3, as DNA: TGTGCCAGCACCCCACAGGGGGCAAATTATGGCTACACCTTC.

V gene TRBV18 combines with J gene TRBJ2-1, with 7 bases matching TRBD1. Germline CDR1 KGHSH, CDR2 LQKENI. The J segment lost 2 bases and the V segment lost 3 bases, leaving 7 bases of the junction unmatched. The CDR3 totals 16 residues. The CDR3 nucleotides read TGTGCCAGCTCACCGGATCGACAGGGTACCTACAATGAGCAGTTCTTC. The encoded protein is CASSPDRQGTYNEQFF.

This chain joins TRBV13 and TRBJ2-1; TRBD2 matches at 10 bases. The CDR3 length is 16 residues. The germline V gene has CDR1 PRHDT and CDR2 FYEKMQ (reference sequence). J lost 0 bases, V lost 6 bases, and 5 bases had no gene match. The CDR3 sequence: CASRTRTSGSYNEQFF. For the CDR3, the DNA is TGTGCCAGCAGGACGAGGACTAGCGGCTCCTACAATGAGCAGTTCTTC.